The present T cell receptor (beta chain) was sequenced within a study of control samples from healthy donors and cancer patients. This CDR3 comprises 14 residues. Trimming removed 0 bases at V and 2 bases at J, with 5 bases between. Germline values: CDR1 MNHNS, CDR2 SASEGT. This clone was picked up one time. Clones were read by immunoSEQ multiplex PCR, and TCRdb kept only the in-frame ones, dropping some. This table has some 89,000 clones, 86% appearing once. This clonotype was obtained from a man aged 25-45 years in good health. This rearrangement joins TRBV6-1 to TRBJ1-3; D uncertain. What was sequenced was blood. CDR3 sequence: CASSEAVPGNTIYF. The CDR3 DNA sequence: TGTGCCAGCAGTGAAGCGGTTCCTGGAAACACCATATATTTT.